A single sample is the source of the 25 T cell receptor beta chains below, sequenced in a study of cytomegalovirus exposure and HLA in healthy donors. Primers for the PCR totalled 60 Vbeta and 13 Jbeta. Profiling relied on immunoSEQ multiplex PCR, and the TCRdb table lists in-frame clones only, not all of them. The table has 150,000 to 200,000 clones, roughly 80% seen once; the top ten hold approximately 2.9%. The sequencing input was PBMCs. The receptors come from a woman aged 45-65 years in good health and CMV-seropositive.

The rearrangement joins TRBV15 to TRBJ1-5; perhaps TRBD1 as D (5 bases). This CDR3 spans 17 amino acids. The germline V and J ends were trimmed by 0 bases and 3 bases, with 15 bases remaining between them. Germline loops: CDR1 LNHNV, CDR2 YYDKDF (reference sequence). The CDR3 loop is CATSRDIRDSYNQPQHF. The CDR3, as DNA: TGTGCCACCAGCAGAGATATCCGGGACTCATACAATCAGCCCCAGCATTTT.

This chain joins TRBV5-4 and TRBJ1-5, with 7 positions matching TRBD1. Germline V CDR1 and CDR2: SGHNT, YYREEE (reference sequence). This CDR3 region has 14 residues. The ends lost 1 base at V and 5 bases at J; junction bases unmatched: 3. CDR3 nucleotide sequence: TGTGCCAGCAGCTTGCAGGGGGATCATCAGCCCCAGCATTTT. Encoded protein: CASSLQGDHQPQHF. Drawing the rest from reference TRBV5-4 and TRBJ1-5, the complete variable domain is ETGVTQSPTHLIKTRGQQVTLRCSSQSGHNTVSWYQQALGQGPQFIFQYYREEENGRGNFPPRFSGLQFPNYSSELNVNALELDDSALYLCASSLQGDHQPQHFGDGTRLSIL.

V is TRBV6-6 and J is TRBJ1-3, with a tentative D call TRBD1 (5 bases). The germline V and J ends were trimmed by 2 bases and 3 bases, with 8 bases remaining between them. The CDR3 has 14 amino acids. Germline assignment: CDR1 MNHNY and CDR2 SVGAGI (reference sequence). CDR3 sequence: CASSYRGGGNTIYF. The CDR3 DNA sequence: TGTGCCAGCAGTTACAGGGGCGGTGGAAACACCATATATTTT.

The genes are TRBV29-1 and TRBJ1-1, with 7 bases matching TRBD1. This CDR3 spans 13 amino acids. V lost 8 bases and J lost 0; bases outside the gene matches: 6. In germline, CDR1 is SQVTM, CDR2 ANQGSEA. In DNA, the CDR3 is TGCAGCTTCGGGACAGCCATGAACACTGAAGCTTTCTTT. Protein sequence: CSFGTAMNTEAFF. Combining the CDR3 with reference TRBV29-1 and TRBJ1-1 gives the whole variable domain SAVISQKPSRDICQRGTSLTIQCQVDSQVTMMFWYRQQPGQSLTLIATANQGSEATYESGFVIDKFPISRPNLTFSTLTVSNMSPEDSSIYLCSFGTAMNTEAFFGQGTRLTVV.

This clone occurred a few times. The chain is built from TRBV5-1 and TRBJ2-5; 7 bases agree with TRBD2. The CDR3 length is 16 residues. V lost 1 base, J lost 4 bases, and 10 bases stayed unmatched. The germline CDR1 and CDR2 sequences are SGHRS and YFSETQ. CDR3 sequence: CASSLNGGRSVETQYF. In DNA, the CDR3 is TGCGCCAGCAGCTTGAACGGGGGGAGGTCGGTAGAGACCCAGTACTTC.

The J gene is TRBJ2-1, the V gene TRBV27; weak D call: TRBD2 (7 bases). This CDR3 spans 12 amino acids. The V gene lost 3 bases and the J gene lost 9 bases, with 9 bases spanning the gap. The germline V gene encodes CDR1 MNHEY and CDR2 SMNVEV (reference sequence). CDR3 nucleotides: TGTGCCAGCAGTTTGGGAGGGGGTGAGCAGTTCTTC. The encoded protein is CASSLGGGEQFF.

In nucleotides, the CDR3 is TGTGCCAGCAGCTTTGGGGGGGCCCCCTACGAGCAGTACTTC. This gives the protein CASSFGGAPYEQYF. V usage is TRBV27 and J usage is TRBJ2-7; D may be TRBD2 (7 bases). Germline V gene sequence: CDR1 MNHEY, CDR2 SMNVEV (reference sequence). Trimming stripped 6 bases from V and 2 bases from J, with 14 bases between. CDR3 length equals 14 residues.

This clone was seen only once. Different DNA sequences within this sample yield the same CDR3. The V call is TRBV28, the J call TRBJ1-2, with D unclear. The CDR3 runs to 14 residues. Per germline, CDR1 MDHEN and CDR2 SYDVKM. V dropped 6 bases and J dropped 4 bases, with 15 bases sitting between them. CDR3 nucleotide sequence: TGTGCCAGCAGGCTCGAGGGCAGCCTCTATGGCTACACCTTC. It translates to CASRLEGSLYGYTF.

This clone was observed a single time. The CDR3, as DNA: TGTGCCAGCAGCTCGATTCAGGGTACCGGGGAGCTGTTTTTT. Translated: CASSSIQGTGELFF. J is TRBJ2-2 and V is TRBV5-4, with D tentatively TRBD1 (5 bases). Germline CDR1 reads SGHNT; CDR2 reads YYREEE (reference sequence). This CDR3 region has 14 residues. V lost 3 bases and J lost 5, with 11 bases in between.

The chain joins TRBV4-2 to TRBJ2-7; 7 nucleotides agree with TRBD1. Trimming removed 0 bases from V and 4 bases from J; junction bases left unmatched: 12. Germline CDR1 and CDR2: LGHNA and YNFKEQ. The CDR3 runs to 17 residues. Here the CDR3 DNA reads TGTGCCAGCAGCCAAGAGACAACCGACAGGGTTTTTTACGAGCAGTACTTC. Translation: CASSQETTDRVFYEQYF.

The J gene is TRBJ2-2, the V gene TRBV30; TRBD2 matches at 9 bases. Germline V gene lookup returns CDR1 GTSNPN and CDR2 SVGIG (reference sequence). The trim removed 2 bases at V and 1 base at J, leaving 2 bases unmatched. This CDR3 comprises 15 residues. DNA of the CDR3: TGTGCCTGGAGTCGACTAGCGGTGAACACCGGGGAGCTGTTTTTT. Its protein is CAWSRLAVNTGELFF.

The rearrangement uses TRBV6-5 and TRBJ2-7; the match to TRBD1 covers 7 bases. The junction had 11 bases not matched to a gene; V was cut back by 5 bases and J by 7 bases. The CDR3 covers 14 residues. CDR1 and CDR2 from the germline V gene are MNHEY and SVGAGI. This chain's CDR3 is CASSRGQPSGEQYF. The DNA of the CDR3 is TGTGCCAGCAGTAGGGGACAGCCGAGTGGGGAGCAGTACTTC.

This clone was detected a few times. This rearrangement joins TRBV6-5 to TRBJ1-4; 9 positions agree with TRBD1. The J segment lost 7 bases and the V segment lost 4 bases, leaving 4 bases of the junction unmatched. The CDR3 has 14 residues. Germline loops: CDR1 MNHEY, CDR2 SVGAGI. CDR3 in DNA: TGTGCCAGCAGTTCACGGACAGGGGTTGAAAAACTGTTTTTT. This encodes CASSSRTGVEKLFF.

This sequence joins TRBV10-3 and TRBJ1-4; D unclear. From germline, CDR1 is ENHRY and CDR2 SYGVKD. Trimming left V 5 bases short and J 6 bases short, with 10 bases between. This CDR3 is built from 13 residues. CDR3 DNA sequence: TGTGCCATCAGTCCCTCATCGGATGAAAAACTGTTTTTT. Translation gives CAISPSSDEKLFF.

The chain links TRBV11-2 to TRBJ2-5; 13 nucleotides agree with TRBD2. Trimming at V came to 7 bases and at J to 4 bases, leaving 6 bases not matched to a gene. Germline V gene sequence: CDR1 SGHAT, CDR2 FQNNGV. This CDR3 comprises 15 residues. The chain's CDR3 is CASKPLAGGLETQYF. The CDR3 nucleotides are TGTGCCAGCAAACCACTAGCGGGGGGGCTAGAGACCCAGTACTTC. The complete variable domain, with remaining parts taken from reference TRBV11-2 and TRBJ2-5, reads EAGVAQSPRYKIIEKRQSVAFWCNPISGHATLYWYQQILGQGPKLLIQFQNNGVVDDSQLPKDRFSAERLKGVDSTLKIQPAKLEDSAVYLCASKPLAGGLETQYFGPGTRLLVL.

The CDR3 loop reads CASSVDSRGDTQYF. CDR3 DNA: TGTGCCAGCAGTGTCGACAGCCGCGGAGATACGCAGTATTTT. The J gene is TRBJ2-3, the V gene TRBV11-2; possible D gene TRBD1, 5 bases. The V and J ends lost 6 bases and 5 bases respectively, with 15 bases between them. There are 14 residues in the CDR3. CDR1 SGHAT and CDR2 FQNNGV come from the germline V gene.

This chain joins TRBV7-9 and TRBJ2-5; TRBD2 agrees at 9 bases. This CDR3 contains 16 residues. The germline gives CDR1 SEHNR, CDR2 FQNEAQ (reference sequence). V was pared by 5 bases and J by 5 bases, with 12 bases of the junction left unmatched. This chain's CDR3 is CASSAAGTSPRETQYF. The CDR3 bases are TGTGCCAGCAGCGCCGCCGGGACTAGCCCTCGGGAGACCCAGTACTTC.

This sequence joins TRBV4-2 and TRBJ2-3; 11 bases map to TRBD2. Per germline, CDR1 LGHNA and CDR2 YNFKEQ. The CDR3 covers 16 residues. With 4 bases clipped from V and 1 base from J, the junction kept 4 bases outside the gene matches. The CDR3 sequence: CASSPGGLAGTDTQYF. DNA for the CDR3: TGTGCCAGCAGCCCAGGGGGACTAGCGGGCACAGATACGCAGTATTTT.

The chain carries TRBV15 and TRBJ2-1, with 10 bases identical to TRBD1. J gave up 8 bases and V 2 bases, and 9 bases lay outside the gene matches. Germline V gives CDR1 LNHNV, CDR2 YYDKDF (reference sequence). This CDR3 spans 16 amino acids. CDR3 coding DNA: TGTGCCACCAGCAGACGAGACAGGGGGCGTTGGGATGAGCAGTTCTTC. Protein product: CATSRRDRGRWDEQFF.

This rearrangement joins TRBV11-2 to TRBJ2-5; 14 nucleotides match TRBD2. The germline V gene has CDR1 SGHAT and CDR2 FQNNGV. After removal of 4 bases from V and 5 bases from J, the junction contained 15 bases not matched to a gene. CDR3 length equals 19 residues. The CDR3 is CASSSPWLTSGGAGETQYF. CDR3 in DNA: TGTGCCAGCAGCTCCCCCTGGTTGACTAGCGGGGGGGCGGGGGAGACCCAGTACTTC.

The gene calls are TRBV7-2 and TRBJ2-5; TRBD1 matches 7 bases. CDR3 size: 14 residues. The germline CDR1 and CDR2 sequences are SGHTA and FQGNSA. J was trimmed by 6 bases and V by 0 bases; bases with no gene match: 4. CDR3 loop: CASSLAGGGKTQYF. The DNA for the CDR3 is TGTGCCAGCAGCTTAGCAGGGGGCGGAAAGACCCAGTACTTC.

J is TRBJ1-5 and V is TRBV27, with D possibly matching TRBD1 (6 bases). This CDR3 is built from 17 residues. CDR1 is MNHEY and CDR2 is SMNVEV in the germline V gene (reference sequence). V was cut by 4 bases and J by 2 bases, with 18 bases left in between. The CDR3 protein is CASSSYSGAPGNQPQHF. For the CDR3, the DNA is TGTGCCAGCAGTTCCTATTCAGGGGCGCCGGGCAATCAGCCCCAGCATTTT.

J is TRBJ1-5 and V is TRBV28; maybe TRBD1 (6 bases). Trimming left V 5 bases short and J 2 bases short, with 13 bases between. Germline assignment: CDR1 MDHEN and CDR2 SYDVKM. The CDR3 has 15 residues. CDR3 bases: TGTGCCAGCAGTCTCCTGACAGGCGGCAATCAGCCCCAGCATTTT. This codes for CASSLLTGGNQPQHF.

The rearrangement links TRBV6-5 to TRBJ2-6; the D gene is possibly TRBD2 (6 bases). The CDR3 is 15 residues long. Trimming removed 2 bases at V and 3 bases at J, with 8 bases between. From germline, CDR1 is MNHEY and CDR2 SVGAGI. The CDR3 nucleotides read TGTGCCAGCAGTTACGGAGGGGATGGGGCCAACGTCCTGACTTTC. It encodes CASSYGGDGANVLTF.

The rearrangement uses TRBV7-9 and TRBJ1-1; TRBD1 matches at 8 bases. This CDR3 spans 13 amino acids. J lost 4 bases, V lost 6 bases, and 4 bases had no gene match. In germline, CDR1 is SEHNR, CDR2 FQNEAQ (reference sequence). Written as DNA, the CDR3 is TGTGCCAGCAGTCAGACAGGGGCCACTGAAGCTTTCTTT. It translates to CASSQTGATEAFF.